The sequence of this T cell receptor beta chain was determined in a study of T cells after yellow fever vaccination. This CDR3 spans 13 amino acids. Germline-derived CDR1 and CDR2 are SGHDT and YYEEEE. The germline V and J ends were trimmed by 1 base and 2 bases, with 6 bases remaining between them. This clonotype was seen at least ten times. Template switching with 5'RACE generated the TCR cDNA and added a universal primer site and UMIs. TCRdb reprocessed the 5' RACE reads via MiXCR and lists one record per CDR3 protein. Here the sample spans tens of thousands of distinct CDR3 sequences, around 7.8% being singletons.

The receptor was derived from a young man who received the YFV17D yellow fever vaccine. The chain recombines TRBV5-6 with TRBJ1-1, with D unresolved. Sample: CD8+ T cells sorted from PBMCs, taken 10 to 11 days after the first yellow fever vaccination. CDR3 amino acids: CASSLRRNTEAFF. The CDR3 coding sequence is TGTGCCAGCAGCTTGCGGCGCAACACTGAAGCTTTCTTT.